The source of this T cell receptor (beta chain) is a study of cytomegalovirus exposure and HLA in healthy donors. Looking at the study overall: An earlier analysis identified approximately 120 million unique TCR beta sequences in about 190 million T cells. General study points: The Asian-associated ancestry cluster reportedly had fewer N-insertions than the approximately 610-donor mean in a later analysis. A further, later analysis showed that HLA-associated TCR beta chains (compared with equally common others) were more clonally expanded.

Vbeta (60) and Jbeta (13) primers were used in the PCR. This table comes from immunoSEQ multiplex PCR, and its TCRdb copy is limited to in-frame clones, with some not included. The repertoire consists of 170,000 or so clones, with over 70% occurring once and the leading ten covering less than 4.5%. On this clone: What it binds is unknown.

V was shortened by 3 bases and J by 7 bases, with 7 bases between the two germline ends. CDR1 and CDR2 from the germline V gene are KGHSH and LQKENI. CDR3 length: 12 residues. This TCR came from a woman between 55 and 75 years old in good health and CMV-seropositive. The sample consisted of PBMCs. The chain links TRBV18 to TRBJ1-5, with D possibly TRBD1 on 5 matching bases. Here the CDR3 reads CASSPGGQPQHF. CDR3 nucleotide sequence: TGTGCCAGCTCACCCGGGGGACAGCCCCAGCATTTT.